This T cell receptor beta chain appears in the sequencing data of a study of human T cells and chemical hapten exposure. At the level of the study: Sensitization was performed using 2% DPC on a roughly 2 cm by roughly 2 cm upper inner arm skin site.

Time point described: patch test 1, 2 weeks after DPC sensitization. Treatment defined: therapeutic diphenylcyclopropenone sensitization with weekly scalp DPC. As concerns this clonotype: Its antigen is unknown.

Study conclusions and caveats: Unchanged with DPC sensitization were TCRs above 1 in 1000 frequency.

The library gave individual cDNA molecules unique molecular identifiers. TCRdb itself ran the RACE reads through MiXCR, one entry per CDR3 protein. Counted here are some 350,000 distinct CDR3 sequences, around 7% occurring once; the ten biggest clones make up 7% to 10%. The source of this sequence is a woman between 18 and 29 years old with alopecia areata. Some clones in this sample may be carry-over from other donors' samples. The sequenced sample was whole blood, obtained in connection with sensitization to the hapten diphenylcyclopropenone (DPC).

The CDR3 bases are TGTGCCAGCAGCTTAGTTCAGGAGCCCTACAATGAGCAGTTCTTC. It yields the protein CASSLVQEPYNEQFF. The chain recombines TRBV7-9 with TRBJ2-1, with no clear D. CDR3 length equals 15 residues. CDR1 and CDR2 from the germline V gene are SEHNR and FQNEAQ (reference sequence). V dropped 1 base and J dropped 2 bases, with 9 bases sitting between them.